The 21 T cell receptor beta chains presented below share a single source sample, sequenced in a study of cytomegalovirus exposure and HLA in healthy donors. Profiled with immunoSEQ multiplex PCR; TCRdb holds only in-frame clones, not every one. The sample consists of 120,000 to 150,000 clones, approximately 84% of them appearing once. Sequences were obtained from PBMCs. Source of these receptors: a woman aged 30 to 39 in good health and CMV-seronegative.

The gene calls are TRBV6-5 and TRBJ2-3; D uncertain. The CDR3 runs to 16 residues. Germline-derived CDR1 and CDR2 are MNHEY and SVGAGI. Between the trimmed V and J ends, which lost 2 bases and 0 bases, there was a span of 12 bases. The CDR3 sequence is CASSYGFSTSTDTQYF. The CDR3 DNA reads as TGTGCCAGCAGTTACGGTTTCTCCACTAGCACAGATACGCAGTATTTT.

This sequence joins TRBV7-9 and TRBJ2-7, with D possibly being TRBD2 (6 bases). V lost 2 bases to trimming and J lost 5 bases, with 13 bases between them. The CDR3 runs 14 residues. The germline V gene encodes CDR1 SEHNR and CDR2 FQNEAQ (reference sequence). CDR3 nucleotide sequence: TGTGCCAGCAGCTTAACGGGGGTAGGGGACGAGCAGTACTTC. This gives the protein CASSLTGVGDEQYF.

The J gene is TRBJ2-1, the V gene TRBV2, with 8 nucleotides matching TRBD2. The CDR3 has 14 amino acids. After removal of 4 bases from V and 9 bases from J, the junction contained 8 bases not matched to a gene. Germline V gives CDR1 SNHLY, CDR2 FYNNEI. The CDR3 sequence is CASSAGGPLVEQFF. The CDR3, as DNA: TGTGCCAGCAGTGCGGGGGGGCCCCTCGTTGAGCAGTTCTTC.

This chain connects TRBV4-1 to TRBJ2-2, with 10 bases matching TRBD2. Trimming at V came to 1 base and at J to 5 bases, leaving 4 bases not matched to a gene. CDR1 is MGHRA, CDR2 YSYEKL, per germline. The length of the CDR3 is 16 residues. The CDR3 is CASSQGSGGKTGELFF. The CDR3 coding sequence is TGCGCCAGCAGCCAAGGTAGCGGGGGGAAGACCGGGGAGCTGTTTTTT.

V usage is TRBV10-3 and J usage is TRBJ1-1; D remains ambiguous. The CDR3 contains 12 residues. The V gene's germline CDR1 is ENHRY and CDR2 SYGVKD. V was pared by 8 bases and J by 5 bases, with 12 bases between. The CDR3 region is CAIGQVDTEAFF. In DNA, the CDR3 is TGTGCCATCGGGCAGGTGGATACTGAAGCTTTCTTT.

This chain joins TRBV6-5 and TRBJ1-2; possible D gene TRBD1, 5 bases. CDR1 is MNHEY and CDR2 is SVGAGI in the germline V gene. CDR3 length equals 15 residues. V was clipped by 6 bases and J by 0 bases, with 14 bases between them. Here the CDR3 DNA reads TGTGCCAGCAGCGACTGGGGGACTTCTAACTATGGCTACACCTTC. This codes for CASSDWGTSNYGYTF.

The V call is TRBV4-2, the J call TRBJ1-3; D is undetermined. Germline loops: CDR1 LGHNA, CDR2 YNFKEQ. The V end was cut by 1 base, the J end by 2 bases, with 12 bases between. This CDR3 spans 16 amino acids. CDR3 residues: CASSQGEGLTGNTIYF. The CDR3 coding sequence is TGTGCCAGCAGCCAAGGCGAGGGCTTAACTGGAAACACCATATATTTT.

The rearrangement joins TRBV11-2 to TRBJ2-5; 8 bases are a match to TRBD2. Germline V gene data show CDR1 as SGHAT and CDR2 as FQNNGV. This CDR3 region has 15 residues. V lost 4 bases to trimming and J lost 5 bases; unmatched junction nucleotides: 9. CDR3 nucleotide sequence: TGTGCCAGCAGCTCGGACGGGGGGGCGAGGGAGACCCAGTACTTC. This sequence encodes CASSSDGGARETQYF.

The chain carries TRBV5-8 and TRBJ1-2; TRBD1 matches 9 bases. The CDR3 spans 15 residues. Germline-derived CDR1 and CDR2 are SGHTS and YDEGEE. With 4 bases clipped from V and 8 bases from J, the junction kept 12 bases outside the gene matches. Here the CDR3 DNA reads TGTGCCAGCAGCCCCGGGACAGGGAAAGACGTCGGCTACACCTTC. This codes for CASSPGTGKDVGYTF.

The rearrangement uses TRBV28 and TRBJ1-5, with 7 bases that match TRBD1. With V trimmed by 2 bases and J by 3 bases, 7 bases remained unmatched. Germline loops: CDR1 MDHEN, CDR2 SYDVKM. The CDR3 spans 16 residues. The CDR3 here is CASSLRAGGNNQPQHF. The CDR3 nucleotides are TGTGCCAGCAGTTTACGGGCAGGGGGAAACAATCAGCCCCAGCATTTT.

CDR3 loop: CASSDRQGDGNQPQHF. Written as DNA, the CDR3 is TGTGCCAGCAGTGACCGACAGGGAGACGGCAATCAGCCCCAGCATTTT. V usage is TRBV6-1 and J usage is TRBJ1-5, with TRBD1 matching 7 bases. Germline loops: CDR1 MNHNS, CDR2 SASEGT. With V trimmed by 3 bases and J by 2 bases, 7 bases remained unmatched. The CDR3 consists of 16 residues.

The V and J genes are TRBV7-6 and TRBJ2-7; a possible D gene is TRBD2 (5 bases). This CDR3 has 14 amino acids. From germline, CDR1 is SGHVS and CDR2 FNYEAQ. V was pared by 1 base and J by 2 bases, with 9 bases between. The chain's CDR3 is CASSLGVGTYEQYF. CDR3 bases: TGTGCCAGCAGCTTAGGTGTCGGGACCTACGAGCAGTACTTC.

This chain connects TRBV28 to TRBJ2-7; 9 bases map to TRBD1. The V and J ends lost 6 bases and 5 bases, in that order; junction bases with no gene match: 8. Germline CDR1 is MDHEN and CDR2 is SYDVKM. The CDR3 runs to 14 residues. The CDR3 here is CASRTGTGSDEQYF. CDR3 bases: TGTGCCAGCAGGACCGGGACAGGGAGCGACGAGCAGTACTTC.

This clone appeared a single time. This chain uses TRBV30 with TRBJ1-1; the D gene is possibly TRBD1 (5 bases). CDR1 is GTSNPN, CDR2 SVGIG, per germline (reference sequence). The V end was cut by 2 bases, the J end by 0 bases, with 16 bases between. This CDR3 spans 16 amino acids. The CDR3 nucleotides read TGTGCCTGGAGTCGTCTGGGGGGAGGAATGAACACTGAAGCTTTCTTT. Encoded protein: CAWSRLGGGMNTEAFF.

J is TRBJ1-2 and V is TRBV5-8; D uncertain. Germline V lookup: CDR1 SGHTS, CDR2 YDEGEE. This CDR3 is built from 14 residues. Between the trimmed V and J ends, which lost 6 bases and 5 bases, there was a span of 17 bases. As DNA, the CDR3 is TGTGCCAGCAAGGCGGGAGACACCAGATATGGCTACACCTTC. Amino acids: CASKAGDTRYGYTF.

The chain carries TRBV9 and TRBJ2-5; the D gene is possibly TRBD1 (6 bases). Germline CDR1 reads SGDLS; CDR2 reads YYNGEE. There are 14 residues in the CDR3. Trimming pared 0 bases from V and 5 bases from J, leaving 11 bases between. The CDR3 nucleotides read TGTGCCAGCAGCGTAGAGGTTAGGGGGGAGACCCAGTACTTC. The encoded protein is CASSVEVRGETQYF.

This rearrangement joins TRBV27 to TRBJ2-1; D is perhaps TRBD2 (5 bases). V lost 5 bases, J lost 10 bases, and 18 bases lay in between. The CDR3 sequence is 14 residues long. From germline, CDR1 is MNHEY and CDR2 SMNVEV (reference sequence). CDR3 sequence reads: CASSRLASTREQFF. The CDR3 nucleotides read TGTGCCAGCAGTCGGTTAGCGAGTACAAGGGAGCAGTTCTTC.

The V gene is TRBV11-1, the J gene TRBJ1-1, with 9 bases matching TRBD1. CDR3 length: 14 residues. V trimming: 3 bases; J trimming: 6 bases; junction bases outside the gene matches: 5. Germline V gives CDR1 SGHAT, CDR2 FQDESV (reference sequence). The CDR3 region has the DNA TGTGCCAGCAGCTTGGGGACAGGGATCGCTGAAGCTTTCTTT. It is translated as CASSLGTGIAEAFF.

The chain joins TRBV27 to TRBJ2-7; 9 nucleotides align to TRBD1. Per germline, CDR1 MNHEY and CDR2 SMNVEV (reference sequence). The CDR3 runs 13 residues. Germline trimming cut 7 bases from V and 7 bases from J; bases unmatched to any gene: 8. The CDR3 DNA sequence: TGTGCCAGCACAACCGGGACAGGGTCTGAGCAGTACTTC. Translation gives CASTTGTGSEQYF.

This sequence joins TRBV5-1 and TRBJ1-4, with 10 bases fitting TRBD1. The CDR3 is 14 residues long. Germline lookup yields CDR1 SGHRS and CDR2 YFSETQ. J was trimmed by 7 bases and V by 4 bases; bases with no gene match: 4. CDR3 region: CASSGGTGVEKLFF. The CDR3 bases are TGCGCCAGCAGCGGGGGGACAGGGGTTGAAAAACTGTTTTTT.

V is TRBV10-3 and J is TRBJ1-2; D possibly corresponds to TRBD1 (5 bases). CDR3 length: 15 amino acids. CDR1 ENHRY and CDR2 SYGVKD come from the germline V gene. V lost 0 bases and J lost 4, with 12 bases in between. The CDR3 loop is CAISESGERGYGYTF. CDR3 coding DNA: TGTGCCATCAGTGAGTCTGGGGAAAGGGGCTATGGCTACACCTTC.